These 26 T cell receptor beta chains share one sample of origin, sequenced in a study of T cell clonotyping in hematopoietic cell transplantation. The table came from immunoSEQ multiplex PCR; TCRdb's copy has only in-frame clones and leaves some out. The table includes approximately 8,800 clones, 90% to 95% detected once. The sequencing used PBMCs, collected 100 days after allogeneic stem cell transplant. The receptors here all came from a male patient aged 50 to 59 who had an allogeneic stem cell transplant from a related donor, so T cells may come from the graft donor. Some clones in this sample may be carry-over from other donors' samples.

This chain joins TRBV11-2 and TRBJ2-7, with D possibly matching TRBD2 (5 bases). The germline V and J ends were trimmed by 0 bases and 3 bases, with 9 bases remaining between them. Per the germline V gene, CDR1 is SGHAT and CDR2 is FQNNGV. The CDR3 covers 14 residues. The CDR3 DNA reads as TGTGCCAGCAGCTTAGACCCTAGCAGCTACGAGCAGTACTTC. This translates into CASSLDPSSYEQYF.

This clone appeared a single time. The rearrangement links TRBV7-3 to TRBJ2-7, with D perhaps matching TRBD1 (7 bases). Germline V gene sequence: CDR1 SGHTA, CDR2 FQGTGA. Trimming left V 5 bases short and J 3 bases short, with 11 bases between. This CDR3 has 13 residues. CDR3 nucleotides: TGTGCCAGCAGCCACAGGGGAGGCTACGAGCAGTACTTC. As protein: CASSHRGGYEQYF.

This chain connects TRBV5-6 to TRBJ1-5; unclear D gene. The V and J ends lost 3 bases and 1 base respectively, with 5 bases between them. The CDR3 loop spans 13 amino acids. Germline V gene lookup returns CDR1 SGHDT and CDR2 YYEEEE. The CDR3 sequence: CASSWASNQPQHF. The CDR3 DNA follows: TGTGCCAGCAGCTGGGCGAGCAATCAGCCCCAGCATTTT. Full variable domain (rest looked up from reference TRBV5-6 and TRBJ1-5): DAGVTQSPTHLIKTRGQQVTLRCSPKSGHDTVSWYQQALGQGPQFIFQYYEEEERQRGNFPDRFSGHQFPNYSSELNVNALLLGDSALYLCASSWASNQPQHFGDGTRLSIL.

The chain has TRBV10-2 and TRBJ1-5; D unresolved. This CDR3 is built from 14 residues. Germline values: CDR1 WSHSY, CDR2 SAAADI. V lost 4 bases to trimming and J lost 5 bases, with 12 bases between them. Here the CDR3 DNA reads TGCGCCAGCAGTGGAGGGTTTGAGTATCAGCCCCAGCATTTT. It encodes CASSGGFEYQPQHF.

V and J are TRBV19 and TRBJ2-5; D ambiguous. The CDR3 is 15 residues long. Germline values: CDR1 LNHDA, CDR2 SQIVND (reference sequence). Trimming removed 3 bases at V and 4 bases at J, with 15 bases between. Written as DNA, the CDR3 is TGTGCCAGTAGTATGATGAAGAGCCAGTTAGAGACCCAGTACTTC. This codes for CASSMMKSQLETQYF.

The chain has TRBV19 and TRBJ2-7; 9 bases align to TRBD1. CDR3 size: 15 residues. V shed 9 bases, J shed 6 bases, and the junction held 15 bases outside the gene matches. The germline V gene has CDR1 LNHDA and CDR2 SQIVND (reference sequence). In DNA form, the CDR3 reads TGTGCCAGCACCAGCGAAGGGACAGGGAGTAGCGAGCAGTACTTC. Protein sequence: CASTSEGTGSSEQYF.

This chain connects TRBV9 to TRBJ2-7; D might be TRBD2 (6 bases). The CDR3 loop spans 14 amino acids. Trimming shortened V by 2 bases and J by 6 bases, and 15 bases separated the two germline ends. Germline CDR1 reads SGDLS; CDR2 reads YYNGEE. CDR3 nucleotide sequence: TGTGCCAGCAGCGTCCCGGCCCTGGGGGGCGAGCAGTACTTC. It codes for CASSVPALGGEQYF.

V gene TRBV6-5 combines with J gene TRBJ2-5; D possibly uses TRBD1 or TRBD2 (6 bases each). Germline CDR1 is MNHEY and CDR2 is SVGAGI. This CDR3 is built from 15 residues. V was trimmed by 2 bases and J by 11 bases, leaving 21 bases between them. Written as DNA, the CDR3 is TGTGCCAGCAGTTACATACCAGGGGAGGTGGAGGAGCAGTACTTC. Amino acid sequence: CASSYIPGEVEEQYF.

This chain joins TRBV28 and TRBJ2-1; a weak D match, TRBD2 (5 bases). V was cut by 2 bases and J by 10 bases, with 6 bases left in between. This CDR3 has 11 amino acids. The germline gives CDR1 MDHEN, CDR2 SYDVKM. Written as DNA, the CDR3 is TGTGCCAGCAGTTTAACGGGAGAGCAGTTCTTC. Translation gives CASSLTGEQFF. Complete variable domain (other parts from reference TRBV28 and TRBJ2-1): DVKVTQSSRYLVKRTGEKVFLECVQDMDHENMFWYRQDPGLGLRLIYFSYDVKMKEKGDIPEGYSVSREKKERFSLILESASTNQTSMYLCASSLTGEQFFGPGTRLTVL.

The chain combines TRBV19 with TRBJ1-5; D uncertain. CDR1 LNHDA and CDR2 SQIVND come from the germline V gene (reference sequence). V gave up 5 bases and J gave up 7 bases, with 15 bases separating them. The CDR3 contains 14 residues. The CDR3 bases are TGTGCCAGTAGTTCCGGTGGGCGCGAACAGCCCCAGCATTTT. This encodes CASSSGGREQPQHF.

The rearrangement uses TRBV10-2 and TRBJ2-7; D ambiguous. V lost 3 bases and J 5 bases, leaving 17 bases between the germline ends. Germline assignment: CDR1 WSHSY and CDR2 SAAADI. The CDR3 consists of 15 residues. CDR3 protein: CASSDRGGVGDEQYF. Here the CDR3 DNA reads TGCGCCAGCAGTGATCGCGGCGGAGTAGGAGACGAGCAGTACTTC.

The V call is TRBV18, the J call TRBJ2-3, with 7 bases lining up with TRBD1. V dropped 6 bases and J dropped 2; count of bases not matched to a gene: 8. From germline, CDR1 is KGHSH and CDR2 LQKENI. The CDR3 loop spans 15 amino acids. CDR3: CASSLAGTVTDTQYF. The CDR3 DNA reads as TGTGCCAGCTCCCTGGCCGGGACAGTCACAGATACGCAGTATTTT.

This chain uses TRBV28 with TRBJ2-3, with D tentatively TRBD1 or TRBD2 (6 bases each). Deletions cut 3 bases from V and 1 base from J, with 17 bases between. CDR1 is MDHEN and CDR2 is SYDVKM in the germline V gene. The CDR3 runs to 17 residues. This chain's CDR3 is CASSLGAGGAGTDTQYF. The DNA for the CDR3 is TGTGCCAGCAGTTTGGGGGCCGGGGGAGCGGGCACAGATACGCAGTATTTT.

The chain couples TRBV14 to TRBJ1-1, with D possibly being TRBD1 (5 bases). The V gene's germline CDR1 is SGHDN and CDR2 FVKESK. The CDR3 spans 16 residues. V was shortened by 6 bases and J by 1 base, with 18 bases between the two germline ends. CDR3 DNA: TGTGCCAGCAGACCGGGGGTCGGTATCTCGAACACTGAAGCTTTCTTT. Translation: CASRPGVGISNTEAFF.

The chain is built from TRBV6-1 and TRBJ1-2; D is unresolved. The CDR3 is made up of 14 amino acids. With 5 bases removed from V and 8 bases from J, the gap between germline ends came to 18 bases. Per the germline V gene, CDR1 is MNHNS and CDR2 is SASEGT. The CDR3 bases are TGTGCCAGCAGTAATACGTTTAATACGGGGGGCTACACCTTC. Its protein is CASSNTFNTGGYTF.

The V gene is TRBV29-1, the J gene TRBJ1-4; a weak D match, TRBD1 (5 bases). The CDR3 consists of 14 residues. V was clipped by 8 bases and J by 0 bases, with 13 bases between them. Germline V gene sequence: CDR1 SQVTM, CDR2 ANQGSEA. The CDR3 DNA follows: TGCAGCATCGCCGGGGCAGCAACTAATGAAAAACTGTTTTTT. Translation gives CSIAGAATNEKLFF.

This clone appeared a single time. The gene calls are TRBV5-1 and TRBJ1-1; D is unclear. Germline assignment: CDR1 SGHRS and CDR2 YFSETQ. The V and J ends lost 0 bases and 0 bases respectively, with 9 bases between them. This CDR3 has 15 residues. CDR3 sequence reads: CASSLDVALNTEAFF. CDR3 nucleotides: TGCGCCAGCAGCTTGGACGTGGCTCTGAACACTGAAGCTTTCTTT.

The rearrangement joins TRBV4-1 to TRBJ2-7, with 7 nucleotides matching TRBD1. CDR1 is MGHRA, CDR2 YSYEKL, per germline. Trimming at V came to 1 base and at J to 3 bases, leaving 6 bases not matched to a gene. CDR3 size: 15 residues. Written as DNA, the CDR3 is TGCGCCAGCAGCCAAGCCTCCGACAGGGACTACGAGCAGTACTTC. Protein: CASSQASDRDYEQYF.

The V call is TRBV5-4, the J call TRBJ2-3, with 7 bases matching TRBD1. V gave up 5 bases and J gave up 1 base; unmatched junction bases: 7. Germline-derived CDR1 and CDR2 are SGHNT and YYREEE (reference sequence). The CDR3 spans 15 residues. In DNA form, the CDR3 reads TGTGCCAGCAGACCGAGACAGGGACGCACAGATACGCAGTATTTT. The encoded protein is CASRPRQGRTDTQYF.

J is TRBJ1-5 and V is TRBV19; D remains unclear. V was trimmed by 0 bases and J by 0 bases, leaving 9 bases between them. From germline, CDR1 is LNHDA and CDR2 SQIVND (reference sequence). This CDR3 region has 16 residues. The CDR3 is CASSIDSDYSNQPQHF. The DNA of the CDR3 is TGTGCCAGTAGTATAGATTCGGATTATAGCAATCAGCCCCAGCATTTT.

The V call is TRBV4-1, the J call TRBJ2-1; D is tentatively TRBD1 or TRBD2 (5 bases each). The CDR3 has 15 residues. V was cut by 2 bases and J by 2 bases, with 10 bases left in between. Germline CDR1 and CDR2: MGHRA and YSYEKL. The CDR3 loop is CASSQRGAAYNEQFF. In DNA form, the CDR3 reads TGCGCCAGCAGCCAACGAGGGGCGGCCTACAATGAGCAGTTCTTC.

CDR3 DNA sequence: TGTGCCAGCAGTGCCGGTAGGCACTACGAGCAGTACTTC. As protein: CASSAGRHYEQYF. The J gene is TRBJ2-7, the V gene TRBV2; D is uncertain. CDR3 length: 13 residues. Germline lookup yields CDR1 SNHLY and CDR2 FYNNEI. The V end lost 4 bases, the J end lost 3 bases, and 10 bases lay between the germline ends.

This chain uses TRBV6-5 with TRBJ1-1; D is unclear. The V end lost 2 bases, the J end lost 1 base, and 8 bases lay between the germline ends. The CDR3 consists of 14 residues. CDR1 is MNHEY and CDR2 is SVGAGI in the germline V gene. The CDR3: CASSYAQRNTEAFF. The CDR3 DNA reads TGTGCCAGCAGTTACGCACAGAGGAACACTGAAGCTTTCTTT.

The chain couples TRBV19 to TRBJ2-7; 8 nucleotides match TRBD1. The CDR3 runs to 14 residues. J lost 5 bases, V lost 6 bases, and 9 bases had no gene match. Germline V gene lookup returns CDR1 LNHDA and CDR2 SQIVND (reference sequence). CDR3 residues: CASRTGTGFDEQYF. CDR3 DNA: TGTGCCAGTAGAACCGGGACAGGATTCGACGAGCAGTACTTC.

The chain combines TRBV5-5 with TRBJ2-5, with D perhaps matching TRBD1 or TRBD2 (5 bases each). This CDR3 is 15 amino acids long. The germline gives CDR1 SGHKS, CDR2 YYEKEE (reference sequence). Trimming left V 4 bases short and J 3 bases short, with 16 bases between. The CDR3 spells CASSASGDGKETQYF. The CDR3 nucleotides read TGTGCCAGCAGCGCGTCCGGGGACGGAAAAGAGACCCAGTACTTC. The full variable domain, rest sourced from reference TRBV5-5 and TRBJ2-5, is DAGVTQSPTHLIKTRGQQVTLRCSPISGHKSVSWYQQVLGQGPQFIFQYYEKEERGRGNFPDRFSARQFPNYSSELNVNALLLGDSALYLCASSASGDGKETQYFGPGTRLLVL.

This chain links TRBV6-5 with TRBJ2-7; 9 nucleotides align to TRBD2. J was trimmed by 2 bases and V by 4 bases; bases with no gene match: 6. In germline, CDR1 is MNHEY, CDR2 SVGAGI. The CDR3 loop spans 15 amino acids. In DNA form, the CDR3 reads TGTGCCAGCAGTTCCCAGGGCGGGGGGGCCTACGAGCAGTACTTC. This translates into CASSSQGGGAYEQYF.